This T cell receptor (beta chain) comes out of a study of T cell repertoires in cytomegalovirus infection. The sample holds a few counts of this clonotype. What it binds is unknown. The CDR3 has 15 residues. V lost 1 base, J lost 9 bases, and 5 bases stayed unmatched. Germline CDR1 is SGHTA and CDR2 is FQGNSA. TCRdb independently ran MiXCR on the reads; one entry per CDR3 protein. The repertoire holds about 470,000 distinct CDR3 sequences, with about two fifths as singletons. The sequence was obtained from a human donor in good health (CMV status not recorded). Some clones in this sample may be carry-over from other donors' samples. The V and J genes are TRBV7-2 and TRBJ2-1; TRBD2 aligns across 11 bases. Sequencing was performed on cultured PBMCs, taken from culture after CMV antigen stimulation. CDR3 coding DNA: TGTGCCAGCAGCTTAGTGGGTAGCGGGGGGGCTGAGCAGTTCTTC. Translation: CASSLVGSGGAEQFF.